Below are 30 T cell receptor beta chains sequenced from a single sample in a study of T cells in Graves' hyperthyroidism and ophthalmopathy. Researchers amplified the TCR beta CDR3 regions from RNA transcripts. Researchers ran a first-round RT-PCR on the TCR CDR3 using the HTBI primer set. TCRdb fed the multiplex PCR reads into MiXCR, producing one record per CDR3 protein. The sample shows some 500,000 distinct CDR3 sequences, 15% to 20% of them seen only once. Sequencing used blood. The receptor set was obtained from a woman in her 30s with Graves' ophthalmopathy.

The sample holds a few counts of this clonotype. The chain carries TRBV5-1 and TRBJ2-2; TRBD1 aligns across 9 bases. The CDR3 contains 15 residues. Germline assignment: CDR1 SGHRS and CDR2 YFSETQ. V trimming: 3 bases; J trimming: 6 bases; junction bases outside the gene matches: 6. CDR3 sequence reads: CASSWDRVLSGELFF. DNA of the CDR3: TGCGCCAGCAGCTGGGACAGGGTGTTGTCCGGGGAGCTGTTTTTT.

This clonotype has a count of ten or more. The chain links TRBV18 to TRBJ2-7; no definite D call. Deletions cut 2 bases from V and 7 bases from J, with 15 bases between. Germline loops: CDR1 KGHSH, CDR2 LQKENI. The length of the CDR3 is 14 residues. In DNA, the CDR3 is TGTGCCAGCTCACCAAGCGTGGAGTCGAGGGAGCAGTACTTC. It translates to CASSPSVESREQYF.

As concerns this clonotype: The junction differs from germline at one of its ends, possibly a read error. The chain joins TRBV2 to TRBJ2-1, with 12 positions matching TRBD2. This CDR3 contains 13 residues. CDR1 is SNHLY and CDR2 is FYNNEI in the germline V gene. The CDR3 reads CASGTSGRNERFF. The CDR3 nucleotides are TGTGCCAGCGGGACTAGCGGGCGAAATGAGCGGTTCTTC.

The chain is built from TRBV9 and TRBJ2-7; D gene uncertain. The CDR3 runs 13 residues. From germline, CDR1 is SGDLS and CDR2 YYNGEE. V dropped 3 bases and J dropped 1 base, with 8 bases sitting between them. Here the CDR3 DNA reads TGTGCCAGCAGCGCCCACGGGTCCTACGAGCAGTACTTC. Residues: CASSAHGSYEQYF.

The V call is TRBV9, the J call TRBJ2-1; the match to TRBD2 covers 10 bases. J gave up 2 bases and V 3 bases, and 8 bases lay outside the gene matches. This CDR3 has 17 residues. Germline V gene data show CDR1 as SGDLS and CDR2 as YYNGEE. CDR3 region: CASSGGSSGSPYNEQFF. The CDR3 DNA reads TGTGCCAGCAGCGGAGGTTCTAGCGGGAGTCCCTACAATGAGCAGTTCTTC.

This clonotype was counted at least ten times. The V gene is TRBV18, the J gene TRBJ1-1; D uncertain. CDR1 is KGHSH, CDR2 LQKENI, per germline. V was clipped by 3 bases and J by 1 base, with 9 bases between them. The CDR3 extends over 14 amino acids. The CDR3 protein is CASSPITENTEAFF. CDR3 sequence (DNA): TGTGCCAGCTCACCTATCACTGAGAACACTGAAGCTTTCTTT. Based on the CDR3 plus reference TRBV18 and TRBJ1-1, the full variable domain is NAGVMQNPRHLVRRRGQEARLRCSPMKGHSHVYWYRQLPEEGLKFMVYLQKENIIDESGMPKERFSAEFPKEGPSILRIQQVVRGDSAAYFCASSPITENTEAFFGQGTRLTVV.

This clonotype was counted ten times or more. V and J are TRBV28 and TRBJ1-3; D is uncertain. This CDR3 region has 14 residues. Germline values: CDR1 MDHEN, CDR2 SYDVKM. Trimming took off 5 bases at V and 4 bases at J, with 12 bases between the two ends. CDR3 in DNA: TGTGCCAGCAGTACCGGAGTTGTGGGAAACACCATATATTTT. Translation gives CASSTGVVGNTIYF. Variable domain in full (rest from reference TRBV28 and TRBJ1-3): DVKVTQSSRYLVKRTGEKVFLECVQDMDHENMFWYRQDPGLGLRLIYFSYDVKMKEKGDIPEGYSVSREKKERFSLILESASTNQTSMYLCASSTGVVGNTIYFGEGSWLTVV.

Points on this clonotype: Given a much more abundant clone one base away, this may be a read error. The chain recombines TRBV5-1 with TRBJ2-7; D not certain. Trimming removed 2 bases at V and 6 bases at J, with 12 bases between. Germline V gives CDR1 SGHRS, CDR2 YFSETQ. This CDR3 is built from 13 residues. The chain's CDR3 is CASSFGARVEQYF. CDR3 DNA: TGCGCCAGCAGCTTCGGTGCTCGAGTCGAGCAGTACTTC.

The chain uses TRBV9 and TRBJ2-1, with TRBD1 matching over 7 bases. This CDR3 has 15 amino acids. From germline, CDR1 is SGDLS and CDR2 YYNGEE. V trimming: 7 bases; J trimming: 1 base; junction bases outside the gene matches: 8. CDR3 bases: TGTGCCAGCGGAACTGACAGGGTATCCTACAATGAGCAGTTCTTC. Its protein is CASGTDRVSYNEQFF.

The sample holds a few counts of this clonotype. One end of the junction fails to match germline, which may point to a read error. The chain uses TRBV6-1 and TRBJ2-2, with TRBD2 identical over 12 bases. From germline, CDR1 is MNHNS and CDR2 SASEGT. This CDR3 comprises 16 residues. Here the CDR3 reads CASREGLAGPTGELFF. Here the CDR3 DNA reads TGTGCCAGCAGGGAAGGACTAGCGGGGCCCACCGGGGAGCTGTTTTTT.

This clonotype was observed at least ten times. The rearrangement uses TRBV11-2 and TRBJ2-3; the D is unclear. Germline CDR1 SGHAT, CDR2 FQNNGV. The V gene lost 0 bases and the J gene lost 4 bases, with 11 bases spanning the gap. The CDR3 has 15 amino acids. CDR3 amino acids: CASSLEGRAPDTQYF. CDR3 sequence (DNA): TGTGCCAGCAGCTTAGAGGGAAGGGCCCCAGATACGCAGTATTTT. The complete variable domain, with remaining parts taken from reference TRBV11-2 and TRBJ2-3, reads EAGVAQSPRYKIIEKRQSVAFWCNPISGHATLYWYQQILGQGPKLLIQFQNNGVVDDSQLPKDRFSAERLKGVDSTLKIQPAKLEDSAVYLCASSLEGRAPDTQYFGPGTRLTVL.

This clonotype was observed many times. V gene TRBV2 combines with J gene TRBJ2-5; 9 bases agree with TRBD2. The CDR3 is 13 amino acids. J was trimmed by 2 bases and V by 9 bases; bases with no gene match: 4. The germline CDR1 and CDR2 sequences are SNHLY and FYNNEI. CDR3 protein: CASITSGQETQYF. The CDR3 bases are TGTGCCAGTATTACTAGCGGGCAAGAGACCCAGTACTTC.

This clonotype has a handful of counts. The CDR3 sequence: CASSEWSGSPLHF. The CDR3 DNA reads as TGTGCCAGCAGTGAATGGTCGGGTTCACCCCTCCACTTT. The chain combines TRBV6-1 with TRBJ1-6; no clear D. Trimming shortened V by 2 bases and J by 9 bases, and 8 bases separated the two germline ends. Germline lookup yields CDR1 MNHNS and CDR2 SASEGT. The CDR3 runs to 13 residues.

The table lists this clonotype with many counts. V is TRBV7-2 and J is TRBJ2-7; a weak D match, TRBD2 (5 bases). V dropped 2 bases and J dropped 3 bases, with 11 bases sitting between them. Germline CDR1 is SGHTA and CDR2 is FQGNSA. The CDR3 is 14 amino acids. The CDR3: CASSLTVGSYEQYF. The CDR3 bases are TGTGCCAGCAGCTTAACCGTTGGGAGCTACGAGCAGTACTTC.

This chain uses TRBV4-2 with TRBJ2-2; a possible D gene is TRBD2 (5 bases). V was trimmed by 4 bases and J by 6 bases, leaving 15 bases between them. CDR1 is LGHNA and CDR2 is YNFKEQ in the germline V gene. The CDR3 sequence is 15 residues long. In nucleotides, the CDR3 is TGTGCCAGCAGCCGAGAGGGCCTAGCTCCCGGGGAGCTGTTTTTT. Protein product: CASSREGLAPGELFF.

The sample holds many counts of this clonotype. The chain joins TRBV6-1 to TRBJ1-2, with D tentatively TRBD1 (5 bases). This CDR3 is 14 amino acids long. In germline, CDR1 is MNHNS, CDR2 SASEGT. Trimming took 5 bases from V and 6 from J, leaving 16 bases between them. CDR3 sequence: CASSRQTNLDGYTF. CDR3 DNA sequence: TGTGCCAGCAGTCGACAGACGAATCTGGATGGCTACACCTTC.

This clonotype was seen at least ten times. The chain combines TRBV12-3 or TRBV12-4 with TRBJ2-7; no firm D call. V lost 6 bases, J lost 2 bases, and 11 bases lay in between. The CDR3 is 13 residues long. Here the CDR3 DNA reads TGTGCCAGCAGCCCATCTGGGGCCTACGAGCAGTACTTC. This translates into CASSPSGAYEQYF.

Points on this clonotype: Sequence at one end of the junction differs from germline and may be a read error. This chain joins TRBV7-2 and TRBJ2-3; D is perhaps TRBD1 (5 bases). The V gene's germline CDR1 is SGHTA and CDR2 FQGNSA. The CDR3 has 12 amino acids. Here the CDR3 reads CASSESTGTQYF. In nucleotides, the CDR3 is TGTGCCAGCAGCGAAAGCACAGGTACGCAGTATTTT.

This clonotype was observed at least ten times. The genes are TRBV12-5 and TRBJ2-1, with 8 positions matching TRBD1. The CDR3 has 13 residues. Germline V gene data show CDR1 as LGHNT and CDR2 as FRNRAP. V gave up 6 bases and J gave up 9 bases; unmatched junction bases: 7. The CDR3 loop is CASGRTGIGEQFF. The CDR3 region has the DNA TGTGCTAGTGGCCGGACAGGGATTGGTGAGCAGTTCTTC.

This clonotype appeared many times. The chain couples TRBV3-1 to TRBJ2-1, with 13 nucleotides matching TRBD2. CDR1 and CDR2 (germline): LGHDT, YNNKEL (reference sequence). V shed 4 bases and J 5 bases; nucleotides not matched to a gene: 8. This CDR3 contains 17 residues. DNA of the CDR3: TGTGCCAGCAGCCCAAACTTGGGGACTAGCGGGAACAATGAGCAGTTCTTC. This sequence encodes CASSPNLGTSGNNEQFF.

This clonotype came up a few times. The CDR3 here is CASSLARTGVGYTF. The CDR3 nucleotides are TGTGCCAGCAGCTTGGCCAGGACAGGGGTCGGCTACACCTTC. This chain connects TRBV5-4 to TRBJ1-2; 9 bases fit TRBD1. The V gene end was trimmed by 0 bases and the J gene end by 8 bases; junction bases not matched to a gene: 5. CDR1 and CDR2 from the germline V gene are SGHNT and YYREEE (reference sequence). This CDR3 is built from 14 residues.

The chain combines TRBV6-2 or TRBV6-3 with TRBJ1-1; D is ambiguous. The CDR3 has 14 residues. Trimming cost V 5 bases and J 3 bases, with 13 bases left between them. Germline assignment: CDR1 MNHEY and CDR2 SVGEGT. CDR3 sequence (DNA): TGTGCCAGCAGTGTAACCCCCCTCGACACTGAAGCTTTCTTT. Its translation: CASSVTPLDTEAFF.

Ten or more counts support this clonotype. A read error may account for a junction end that differs from germline. The gene calls are TRBV28 and TRBJ2-5; 9 nucleotides align to TRBD2. Germline V gives CDR1 MDHEN, CDR2 SYDVKM. This CDR3 region has 14 residues. The DNA of the CDR3 is TGTGCCAGCAGTTTCTTAGGTAGCGGGAGACCCAAGTTCTTC. Residues: CASSFLGSGRPKFF.

The chain recombines TRBV6-1 with TRBJ1-4; D is ambiguous. Between the trimmed V and J ends, which lost 1 base and 6 bases, there was a span of 12 bases. The CDR3 sequence is 15 residues long. Germline-derived CDR1 and CDR2 are MNHNS and SASEGT. CDR3 bases: TGTGCCAGCAGTGAAGGGGCAGAGTCCTATGAAAAACTGTTTTTT. It translates to CASSEGAESYEKLFF.

This clonotype appeared many times. The chain carries TRBV28 and TRBJ2-2; TRBD2 might be the D (6 bases). Germline CDR1 and CDR2: MDHEN and SYDVKM. V was clipped by 8 bases and J by 4 bases, with 20 bases between them. The CDR3 runs 16 residues. The CDR3 loop is CASETGLPLGTGELFF. The CDR3 DNA reads TGTGCCAGCGAGACGGGACTCCCCCTTGGCACCGGGGAGCTGTTTTTT.

The sample holds a few counts of this clonotype. This sequence joins TRBV4-2 and TRBJ2-1; 8 bases are shared with TRBD2. The CDR3 extends over 17 amino acids. CDR1 and CDR2 (germline): LGHNA, YNFKEQ. With V trimmed by 0 bases and J by 2 bases, 6 bases remained unmatched. CDR3 DNA: TGTGCCAGCAGCCAAGATAGCGGGACAAGGGCCTACAATGAGCAGTTCTTC. Translated, it gives CASSQDSGTRAYNEQFF.

This clonotype showed up just a few times. V gene TRBV6-2 or TRBV6-3 combines with J gene TRBJ1-2, with D unresolved. The CDR3 consists of 13 residues. CDR1 and CDR2 (germline): MNHEY, SVGEGT. Trimming left V 0 bases short and J 6 bases short, with 8 bases between. CDR3: CASSYSSIDGYTF. CDR3 sequence (DNA): TGTGCCAGCAGTTACTCTTCAATAGATGGCTACACCTTC.

This chain links TRBV4-1 with TRBJ1-4, with 10 bases that match TRBD1. V dropped 0 bases and J dropped 8; count of bases not matched to a gene: 3. The germline gives CDR1 MGHRA, CDR2 YSYEKL. This CDR3 contains 15 residues. The CDR3 sequence: CASSQEGTGEEKLFF. CDR3 DNA sequence: TGCGCCAGCAGCCAAGAGGGGACAGGGGAAGAAAAACTGTTTTTT.

In its sample, this clonotype was seen a few times. One junction end disagrees with the germline gene, perhaps due to a read error. V gene TRBV5-4 combines with J gene TRBJ1-2; weak D call: TRBD1 (5 bases). CDR3 length equals 13 residues. The germline CDR1 and CDR2 sequences are SGHNT and YYREEE (reference sequence). DNA of the CDR3: TGTGCCGGCAGCTTGGTAGGGGCATATGGCTACACCTTC. It specifies CAGSLVGAYGYTF. Combining the CDR3 with reference TRBV5-4 and TRBJ1-2 gives the whole variable domain ETGVTQSPTHLIKTRGQQVTLRCSSQSGHNTVSWYQQALGQGPQFIFQYYREEENGRGNFPPRFSGLQFPNYSSELNVNALELDDSALYLCAGSLVGAYGYTFGSGTRLTVV.

The chain couples TRBV30 to TRBJ2-7, with 9 bases fitting TRBD1. The germline V gene has CDR1 GTSNPN and CDR2 SVGIG (reference sequence). J was trimmed by 4 bases and V by 1 base; bases with no gene match: 2. CDR3 length: 13 residues. CDR3 protein: CAWSGTGAYEQYF. The CDR3 bases are TGTGCCTGGAGTGGGACAGGGGCTTACGAGCAGTACTTC.